Below, 10 T cell receptor beta chains from the same sample are listed, as sequenced in a study of cytomegalovirus exposure and HLA in healthy donors. Primers included in the PCR were 60 Vbeta and 13 Jbeta primers. Sequencing used immunoSEQ multiplex PCR; TCRdb keeps in-frame clones, though not all of them. The repertoire holds approximately 140,000 clones, almost 85% seen once, with around 3% in the top ten. The sequencing input was PBMCs. Receptors were obtained from a boy aged 2 to 10 in good health and CMV-seronegative.

This clone was seen once. The rearrangement joins TRBV4-3 to TRBJ2-3; possible D gene TRBD2, 6 bases. The CDR3 is 20 residues long. Trimming cost V 0 bases and J 4 bases, with 26 bases left between them. Germline CDR1 reads LGHNA; CDR2 reads YSLEER. The CDR3 coding sequence is TGCGCCAGCAGCCAAGATAGTGGAGGGAGGCCGAGGGAGCGAGCAGATACGCAGTATTTT. Protein: CASSQDSGGRPRERADTQYF.

The chain employs TRBV7-2 and TRBJ2-6; 7 nucleotides align to TRBD1. This CDR3 comprises 18 residues. Per the germline V gene, CDR1 is SGHTA and CDR2 is FQGNSA. V lost 4 bases to trimming and J lost 4 bases; unmatched junction nucleotides: 13. The CDR3 region is CASSSLTGAIGGANVLTF. The DNA for the CDR3 is TGTGCCAGCAGCTCACTAACAGGGGCAATCGGCGGGGCCAACGTCCTGACTTTC.

The chain couples TRBV30 to TRBJ2-3, with 7 positions matching TRBD2. This CDR3 contains 17 residues. CDR1 GTSNPN and CDR2 SVGIG come from the germline V gene (reference sequence). V dropped 4 bases and J dropped 2; count of bases not matched to a gene: 15. The CDR3, as DNA: TGTGCCTGGAAAACGACGGGTCGACTAGCTCTCACAGATACGCAGTATTTT. It codes for CAWKTTGRLALTDTQYF.

A single count supports this clone. The chain uses TRBV9 and TRBJ1-5; D possibly corresponds to TRBD1 (5 bases). The CDR3 consists of 14 residues. V gave up 0 bases and J gave up 6 bases, with 10 bases separating them. Germline CDR1 and CDR2: SGDLS and YYNGEE. CDR3 loop: CASSVDDRSQPQHF. The CDR3, as DNA: TGTGCCAGCAGCGTAGACGACAGAAGTCAGCCCCAGCATTTT.

This clone was counted once. This sequence joins TRBV5-8 and TRBJ2-1; perhaps TRBD1 as D (6 bases). CDR1 and CDR2 from the germline V gene are SGHTS and YDEGEE. V was shortened by 10 bases and J by 3 bases, with 17 bases between the two germline ends. This CDR3 has 14 residues. The DNA of the CDR3 is TGTGCCTCCTATCCGACAGGCCTCTACAATGAGCAGTTCTTC. Protein product: CASYPTGLYNEQFF.

This clone showed up just once. This same CDR3 is encoded by further DNA sequences in the sample. The chain carries TRBV30 and TRBJ1-4; the match to TRBD1 covers 7 bases. CDR1 is GTSNPN, CDR2 SVGIG, per germline (reference sequence). Trimming removed 0 bases from V and 2 bases from J; junction bases left unmatched: 3. The CDR3 sequence is 15 residues long. CDR3 protein: CAWSVQTGTNEKLFF. The CDR3 region has the DNA TGTGCCTGGAGTGTACAGACAGGGACTAATGAAAAACTGTTTTTT. Complete variable domain (other parts from reference TRBV30 and TRBJ1-4): SQTIHQWPATLVQPVGSPLSLECTVEGTSNPNLYWYRQAAGRGLQLLFYSVGIGQISSEVPQNLSASRPQDRQFILSSKKLLLSDSGFYLCAWSVQTGTNEKLFFGSGTQLSVL.

The genes are TRBV18 and TRBJ1-5; D remains unclear. Per the germline V gene, CDR1 is KGHSH and CDR2 is LQKENI. The ends were cut back, 5 bases at V and 0 bases at J, with 11 bases in the middle. The length of the CDR3 is 15 residues. The CDR3, as DNA: TGTGCCAGCTCAGCGCTACAGCATAGCAATCAGCCCCAGCATTTT. Translation gives CASSALQHSNQPQHF.

V usage is TRBV10-3 and J usage is TRBJ2-2, with TRBD1 matching 8 bases. V gave up 7 bases and J gave up 2 bases; unmatched junction bases: 6. Per germline, CDR1 ENHRY and CDR2 SYGVKD. This CDR3 region has 15 residues. The CDR3 bases are TGTGCCATCACCCCGGACAGGGCAAACACCGGGGAGCTGTTTTTT. Encoded protein: CAITPDRANTGELFF.

This chain connects TRBV30 to TRBJ2-3, with D perhaps TRBD1 (6 bases). Trimming pared 0 bases from V and 4 bases from J, leaving 11 bases between. Germline lookup yields CDR1 GTSNPN and CDR2 SVGIG (reference sequence). The CDR3 spans 14 residues. This CDR3 is CAWSVTGFADTQYF. CDR3 bases: TGTGCCTGGAGTGTAACAGGGTTTGCAGATACGCAGTATTTT. The whole variable domain, remainder taken from reference TRBV30 and TRBJ2-3, is SQTIHQWPATLVQPVGSPLSLECTVEGTSNPNLYWYRQAAGRGLQLLFYSVGIGQISSEVPQNLSASRPQDRQFILSSKKLLLSDSGFYLCAWSVTGFADTQYFGPGTRLTVL.

CDR3: CASSLGQGAYYGYTF. The CDR3 nucleotides read TGTGCCAGCAGCCTAGGACAGGGGGCTTACTATGGCTACACCTTC. The chain is built from TRBV7-2 and TRBJ1-2; 11 nucleotides align to TRBD1. CDR3 length: 15 amino acids. J gave up 3 bases and V 5 bases, and 5 bases lay outside the gene matches. The germline V gene encodes CDR1 SGHTA and CDR2 FQGNSA.